This record covers a single TCR beta chain. This clonotype appeared many times. The antigen it binds to is not known. It has no much larger one-base neighbor in the sample; base qualities were not kept. The record originates from a study of T cells in Graves' hyperthyroidism and ophthalmopathy (dated by TCRdb to the late 2010s). Context from the whole study: Peripheral blood was collected at initial diagnosis, before any treatment. To identify TCR V-J signatures that set the groups apart, the researchers used a discovery cohort of 90 to 100 patients, made up of under 50 with Graves' ophthalmopathy and some 55 with stable Graves' hyperthyroidism. Whether ophthalmopathy could be predicted prospectively was tested in an independent validation cohort made up of roughly 19 hyperthyroidism patients plus 17 patients who later progressed to ophthalmopathy. The approximately 100 discovery patients were randomly split 7:3 into training and test sets. In addition, the study compared T-cell repertoires in thyroid tissue and in blood from roughly six Graves' hyperthyroidism patients. Once sampling was done, hyperthyroidism patients were given methimazole at a starting dose of 30 mg daily, whereas ophthalmopathy patients were given high-dose intravenous methylprednisolone. The paper describes TCR Vbeta CDR3 sequencing of around 140 peripheral blood samples, made up of under 50 ophthalmopathy patients, around 78 hyperthyroidism patients and about 17 progressor patients. On the study overall, not on this receptor specifically: Most expanded thyroid clonotypes (frequency above 0.001) were also found in blood, which suggests that blood repertoires may mirror thyroid immune responses. A 13 V-J signature model separated ophthalmopathy from stable hyperthyroidism, with over 85% sensitivity and 81.08% specificity in cross-validation and 80%/75% in testing. In validation, progression to ophthalmopathy was predicted by the model with 70.59% sensitivity and 72% to 80% specificity, a median of roughly 6 months before onset. Sample size was not statistically predetermined, and investigators were not blinded to group allocation.

Stable Graves' hyperthyroidism was defined as the absence of progression to ophthalmopathy over 18 months of follow-up. The hyperthyroidism patients were between 18 and 65 years old and newly diagnosed, with a disease duration of less than 2 months. The study excluded patients with uncontrolled infections, other autoimmune diseases, pregnancy or lactation. Diagnoses were based on clinical symptoms, serum thyroxine and TRAb, thyroid ultrasound and orbital computed tomography. PBMCs were separated from roughly 10 ml of fresh peripheral blood using Ficoll-Paque density gradient centrifugation. Trizol reagent was used to extract total RNA, and RNA quality was then checked on an Agilent 2100 Bioanalyzer. TCR beta CDR3 regions were amplified from RNA transcripts. The first round of RT-PCR for the TCR CDR3 was performed with the HTBI primer set and the Qiagen OneStep RT-PCR kit. Libraries were constructed in a second round of multiplex PCR, after which size selection and purification were performed. Paired-end sequencing of the libraries was performed with 100 bp reads on an Illumina HiSeq2000. The study's own analysis went as follows. Raw data were processed with SOAPnuke, discarding reads with adapters, uncalled bases, mean Phred below 15, or no exact constant-primer or identifier match. High-quality paired reads were merged using COPE v1.2.5, and each unique nucleotide sequence was defined as a clonotype. MiTCR v1.1 was used to align the clonotypes against IMGT TRBV, TRBD and TRBJ reference segments. Analysis was restricted to V-J combinations with a frequency above 0.0001, which covered just over 98% of repertoires. A TCS score was defined as the ratio between F50 (clonal expansion) and ExV (chaos), using BLOSUM62-based TCRdist between CDR3 peptides within each V-J. Welch's t-statistics and random forest reduced 500 to 650 V-J features to 10 to 15, which were used in a naive Bayes classifier (R e1071). In-frame beta chains were kept once TCRdb had trimmed the public reads at Q25 with fastp and called clones with MiXCR. Entries are consolidated by CDR3 protein sequence, retaining the most common genes and DNA. V and J calls and clone size were set by TCRdb, not the authors. This sample has roughly 300,000 distinct CDR3 sequences in its table, and roughly 14% of those were observed once. Together, the top ten hold under 30% of the sample.

Spanning cysteine to phenylalanine, the CDR3 consists of 18 amino acids. The DNA shown is the 54-base CDR3, in frame from base 1. CDR1 and CDR2 (MNHEY, SVGEGT) derive from the germline V gene. The V end loses 3 bases and the J end loses 4 bases, and a stretch of 22 bases separates them. Sequenced material: blood. The TCR sequence derives from a woman aged 25 to 39 with Graves' hyperthyroidism. Recombination connected TRBV6-2 or TRBV6-3 to TRBJ2-1; the D gene is tentatively TRBD1 or TRBD2, each matching 5 bases. CDR3 reads: CASSYWGTGLLGYNEQFF. In nucleotides, the sequence is TGTGCCAGCAGTTATTGGGGGACGGGCTTGTTGGGTTACAATGAGCAGTTCTTC.